The clone carrying this TCR beta chain appeared a single time. CDR3 length: 15 amino acids. V lost 8 bases to trimming and J lost 5 bases; unmatched junction nucleotides: 6. Germline lookup yields CDR1 SNHLY and CDR2 FYNNEI. The sample belongs to a study of beta chain features in type 1 diabetes. Sequenced material consisted of expressed TCRB transcripts (all of the isolated RNA was reverse transcribed). The repertoire was sequenced with immunoSEQ multiplex PCR; TCRdb's copy has only in-frame clones and lacks some. The table shows 130,000 to 150,000 clones, with around 50% occurring only once. The specimen was Tregs from blood. The V and J genes are TRBV2 and TRBJ1-6, with 10 nucleotides matching TRBD1. The clonotype was recovered from a man aged 18 to 30 in good health. The CDR3 coding sequence is TGTGCCAGCGCGGACAGGGGGTGGGATAATTCACCCCTCCACTTT. Protein: CASADRGWDNSPLHF.